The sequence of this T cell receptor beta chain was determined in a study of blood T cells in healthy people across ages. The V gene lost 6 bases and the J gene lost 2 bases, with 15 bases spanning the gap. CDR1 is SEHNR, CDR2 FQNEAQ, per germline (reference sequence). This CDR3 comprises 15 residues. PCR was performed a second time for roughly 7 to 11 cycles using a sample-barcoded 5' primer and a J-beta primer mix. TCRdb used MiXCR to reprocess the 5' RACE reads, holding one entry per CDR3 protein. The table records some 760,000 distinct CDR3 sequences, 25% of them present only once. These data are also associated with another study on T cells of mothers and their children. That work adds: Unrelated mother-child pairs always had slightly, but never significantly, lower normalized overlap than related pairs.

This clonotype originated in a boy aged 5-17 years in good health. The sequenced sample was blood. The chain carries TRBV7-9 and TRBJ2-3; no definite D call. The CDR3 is CASRGLRAATDTQYF. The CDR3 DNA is TGTGCCAGCAGGGGATTAAGGGCAGCCACAGATACGCAGTATTTT.